This T cell receptor beta chain was observed in a study of cytomegalovirus exposure and HLA in healthy donors. Germline-derived CDR1 and CDR2 are SGDLS and YYNGEE. V shed 2 bases and J shed 1 base, with 13 bases lying between them. CDR3 length: 17 residues. Study-wide points: Diagnosis of cytomegalovirus status made by the classifier reportedly showed high specificity and sensitivity. The authors confirmed in vitro that three CMV-associated chains were specific for CMV antigens.

This clone has a handful of counts. Its antigen is unknown. PCR primers comprised 60 Vbeta and 13 Jbeta primers. TCRdb's copy holds only in-frame clones and misses some; the assay was immunoSEQ multiplex PCR. The data show 160,000 or so clones, more than 75% seen once. This chain links TRBV9 with TRBJ1-6, with D unclear. Source material: PBMCs. This clonotype originated in a male donor in good health and CMV-seronegative. The CDR3 DNA is TGTGCCAGCAGCGTTTACCCAGAGGTATCCTATAATTCACCCCTCCACTTT. This codes for CASSVYPEVSYNSPLHF.